The 18 T cell receptor beta chains listed next were all sequenced from one sample in a study of graft-versus-host responses after intestinal transplantation. TCRdb's table, derived via immunoSEQ multiplex PCR, lists solely in-frame clones and lacks some. The sample lists 8,000 to 10,000 clones, approximately 94% occurring once. The material was PBMCs, obtained 8 days after intestinal transplant. Every receptor here comes from a human patient who received an intestinal transplant, so some T cells may come from the graft donor.

V gene TRBV23-1 combines with J gene TRBJ1-6, with D hard to call. TRBV23-1 is placed among ORFs of uncertain function. The CDR3 totals 13 residues. The germline V and J ends were trimmed by 2 bases and 13 bases, with 12 bases remaining between them. The CDR3 DNA sequence: TGCGCCAGCAGTCAACCCAGTTCAAGCCCCCTCCACTTT. Its translation is CASSQPSSSPLHF.

The chain recombines TRBV18 with TRBJ2-7, with 12 bases that match TRBD2. Germline V CDR1 and CDR2: KGHSH, LQKENI. Trimming removed 3 bases from V and 3 bases from J; junction bases left unmatched: 3. The CDR3 has 15 residues. The CDR3 DNA follows: TGTGCCAGCTCACCGACTAGCGGGGGTATCTACGAGCAGTACTTC. It yields the protein CASSPTSGGIYEQYF. Based on the CDR3 plus reference TRBV18 and TRBJ2-7, the full variable domain is NAGVMQNPRHLVRRRGQEARLRCSPMKGHSHVYWYRQLPEEGLKFMVYLQKENIIDESGMPKERFSAEFPKEGPSILRIQQVVRGDSAAYFCASSPTSGGIYEQYFGPGTRLTVT.

For this clone: One end of the junction does not line up with germline, which may come from a read error. The chain couples TRBV7-8 to TRBJ1-3; D unresolved. Germline V CDR1 and CDR2: SGHVS, FQNEAQ. The CDR3 sequence is 16 residues long. The CDR3 bases are TGTGCCAGCAGCGACCGGACCGCCAGCTCTGGCAACACCATATATTTT. As protein: CASSDRTASSGNTIYF.

The J gene is TRBJ1-2, the V gene TRBV19, with TRBD1 matching over 10 bases. The CDR3 has 15 residues. Germline V gene sequence: CDR1 LNHDA, CDR2 SQIVND (reference sequence). V shed 6 bases, J shed 8 bases, and the junction held 12 bases outside the gene matches. Here the CDR3 DNA reads TGTGCCAGTAGGCGTCGGGACAGGGGCTCAGAGGGCTACACCTTC. Protein: CASRRRDRGSEGYTF.

The V gene is TRBV11-2, the J gene TRBJ2-3; a possible D gene is TRBD2 (6 bases). V lost 1 base and J lost 3, with 17 bases in between. The CDR3 totals 17 residues. CDR1 and CDR2 from the germline V gene are SGHAT and FQNNGV. CDR3 sequence (DNA): TGTGCCAGCAGCTTAGTGAGGACTCAGGGAGGAACAGATACGCAGTATTTT. It specifies CASSLVRTQGGTDTQYF.

The chain uses TRBV13 and TRBJ2-7, with TRBD2 matching over 10 bases. This CDR3 region has 16 residues. V shed 5 bases, J shed 3 bases, and the junction held 10 bases outside the gene matches. Germline V gene lookup returns CDR1 PRHDT and CDR2 FYEKMQ (reference sequence). The CDR3 nucleotides are TGTGCCAGCAGCCCCCAGGGGCTAGCGGGAGTCTACGAGCAGTACTTC. Its translation: CASSPQGLAGVYEQYF.

This chain uses TRBV5-6 with TRBJ2-7, with a possible D match to TRBD2 (5 bases). The CDR3 sequence is 11 residues long. V lost 7 bases and J 4 bases, leaving 9 bases between the germline ends. From germline, CDR1 is SGHDT and CDR2 YYEEEE. CDR3 residues: CASRGPYEQYF. CDR3 sequence (DNA): TGTGCCAGCCGAGGGCCATACGAGCAGTACTTC.

V gene TRBV19 combines with J gene TRBJ1-4; TRBD1 might be the D (6 bases). Germline V CDR1 and CDR2: LNHDA, SQIVND (reference sequence). The CDR3 is 16 residues long. With 4 bases removed from V and 6 bases from J, the gap between germline ends came to 18 bases. Here the CDR3 DNA reads TGTGCCAGTAGTACCCTTTTGCGGGGGGCGGATGAAAAACTGTTTTTT. Residues: CASSTLLRGADEKLFF.

V gene TRBV13 combines with J gene TRBJ2-1; D unresolved. Germline V gene lookup returns CDR1 PRHDT and CDR2 FYEKMQ (reference sequence). This CDR3 is built from 13 residues. V was cut by 1 base and J by 4 bases, with 5 bases left in between. The CDR3 region is CASSLVVYNEQFF. The CDR3 DNA follows: TGTGCCAGCAGCTTAGTAGTTTACAATGAGCAGTTCTTC.

The chain is built from TRBV27 and TRBJ2-7; 9 positions agree with TRBD1. This CDR3 contains 15 residues. V shed 2 bases, J shed 2 bases, and the junction held 4 bases outside the gene matches. Germline V gene sequence: CDR1 MNHEY, CDR2 SMNVEV (reference sequence). The CDR3 region is CASSLMGQGTYEQYF. The CDR3 coding sequence is TGTGCCAGCAGTTTAATGGGACAGGGCACCTACGAGCAGTACTTC.

This clone has just a few counts. CDR3 sequence reads: CASTRTGPYEQYF. The CDR3 DNA follows: TGTGCCAGCACCCGGACAGGGCCCTACGAGCAGTACTTC. J is TRBJ2-7 and V is TRBV7-9; 8 bases line up with TRBD1. Germline V gene data show CDR1 as SEHNR and CDR2 as FQNEAQ (reference sequence). V was pared by 7 bases and J by 2 bases, with 4 bases of the junction left unmatched. CDR3 size: 13 residues.

The V and J genes are TRBV11-2 and TRBJ1-3; D ambiguous. The CDR3 extends over 14 amino acids. V lost 1 base to trimming and J lost 4 bases, with 8 bases between them. Looked up from germline, CDR1 is SGHAT and CDR2 is FQNNGV. The CDR3 loop is CASSLGGSGNTIYF. The CDR3 coding sequence is TGTGCCAGCAGCTTAGGAGGCAGCGGAAACACCATATATTTT.

The chain carries TRBV7-3 and TRBJ2-7; D remains unclear. The length of the CDR3 is 14 residues. V lost 5 bases to trimming and J lost 0 bases, with 11 bases between them. Germline loops: CDR1 SGHTA, CDR2 FQGTGA. The CDR3 reads CASSPLASSYEQYF. In nucleotides, the CDR3 is TGTGCCAGCAGCCCCCTCGCCAGCTCCTACGAGCAGTACTTC.

V usage is TRBV5-1 and J usage is TRBJ1-2; D unresolved. The V and J ends lost 5 bases and 1 base respectively, with 12 bases between them. This CDR3 contains 14 residues. The germline V gene encodes CDR1 SGHRS and CDR2 YFSETQ. The CDR3 bases are TGCGCCAGCAGACCGGACGGTTATAACTATGGCTACACCTTC. Its translation is CASRPDGYNYGYTF.

The chain combines TRBV15 with TRBJ2-5; 8 bases are shared with TRBD2. Germline V gives CDR1 LNHNV, CDR2 YYDKDF (reference sequence). There are 13 residues in the CDR3. V gave up 0 bases and J gave up 9 bases; unmatched junction bases: 3. CDR3 region: CATSRDGGEAQYF. CDR3 bases: TGTGCCACCAGCAGAGACGGGGGGGAGGCCCAGTACTTC.

V is TRBV6-1 and J is TRBJ1-5; D call uncertain. This CDR3 has 15 amino acids. V lost 1 base and J lost 3, with 10 bases in between. Germline-derived CDR1 and CDR2 are MNHNS and SASEGT. The CDR3 nucleotides read TGTGCCAGCAGTGAAGGGGCAGGCCTCAATCAGCCCCAGCATTTT. Protein sequence: CASSEGAGLNQPQHF.

The genes are TRBV15 and TRBJ2-3, with TRBD2 matching over 13 bases. Trimming took 4 bases from V and 4 from J; bases not matched to a gene: 2. The germline CDR1 and CDR2 sequences are LNHNV and YYDKDF (reference sequence). The CDR3 runs 15 residues. The CDR3 DNA sequence: TGTGCCACCAGCACGACTAGCGGGGGGTCAGATACGCAGTATTTT. Amino acids: CATSTTSGGSDTQYF.

CDR3 nucleotide sequence: TGTGCCAGCAGTTTCATAAGCCCGTACACTGAAGCTTTCTTT. It specifies CASSFISPYTEAFF. The chain employs TRBV6-6 and TRBJ1-1; no clear D. CDR3 length: 14 amino acids. Trimming took off 4 bases at V and 3 bases at J, with 12 bases between the two ends. Germline CDR1 reads MNHNY; CDR2 reads SVGAGI (reference sequence).